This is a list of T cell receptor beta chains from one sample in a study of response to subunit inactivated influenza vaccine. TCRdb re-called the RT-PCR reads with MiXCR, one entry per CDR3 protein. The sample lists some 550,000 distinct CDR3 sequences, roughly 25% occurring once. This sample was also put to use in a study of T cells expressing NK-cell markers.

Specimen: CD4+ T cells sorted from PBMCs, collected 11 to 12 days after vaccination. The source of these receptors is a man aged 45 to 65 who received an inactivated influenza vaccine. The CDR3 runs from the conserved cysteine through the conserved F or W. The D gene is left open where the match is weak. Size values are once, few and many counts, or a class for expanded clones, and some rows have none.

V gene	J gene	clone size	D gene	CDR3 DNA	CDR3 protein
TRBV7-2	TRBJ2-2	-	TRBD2	TGTGCCAGCAGCTTATCGACTAGCGGGTTTACCGGGGAGCTGTTTTTT	CASSLSTSGFTGELFF
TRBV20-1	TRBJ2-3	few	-	TGCAGTGCTAGCGGGGTAGATACGCAGTATTTT	CSASGVDTQYF
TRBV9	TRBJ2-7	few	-	TGTGCCAGCAGCGGTTGGGGTTCCTACGAGCAGTACTTC	CASSGWGSYEQYF
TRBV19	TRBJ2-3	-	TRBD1	TGTGCCAGTGGGACAGGGGCCACAGATACGCAGTATTTT	CASGTGATDTQYF
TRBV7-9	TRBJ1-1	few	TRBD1	TGTGCCAGCAGCGATCCGGGACAGGGGGCCACTGAAGCTTTCTTT	CASSDPGQGATEAFF
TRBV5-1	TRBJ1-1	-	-	TGCGCCAGCAGCTTGCCAACAGGGATGGGGAACACTGAAGCTTTCTTT	CASSLPTGMGNTEAFF
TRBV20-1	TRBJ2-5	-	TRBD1	TGCAGTGCTATACCGGGACAGGGTGCCCCCGAGACCCAGTACTTC	CSAIPGQGAPETQYF
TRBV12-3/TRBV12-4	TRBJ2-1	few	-	TGTGCCAGCAGTTTATGGAGCCATGAGCAGTTCTTC	CASSLWSHEQFF
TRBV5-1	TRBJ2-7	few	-	TGCGCCAGCAGCCGAATCCCCGGGATCTCCTACGAGCAGTACTTC	CASSRIPGISYEQYF
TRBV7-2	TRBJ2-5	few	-	TGTGCCAGCAGCAGGGGCCGTTTGGAGACCCAGTACTTC	CASSRGRLETQYF
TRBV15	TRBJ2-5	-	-	TGTGCCACCAGCGTAGCCAAAGAGACCCAGTACTTC	CATSVAKETQYF
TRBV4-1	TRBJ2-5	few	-	TGCGCCAGCAGCCAAGAACTCTACCAAGAGACCCAGTACTTC	CASSQELYQETQYF
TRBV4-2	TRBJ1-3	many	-	TGTGCCAGCAGCCAAGATCAGTCCCAGCTTGGAAACACCATATATTTT	CASSQDQSQLGNTIYF
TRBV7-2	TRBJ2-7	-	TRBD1	TGTGCCAGCAGCCCCCTTATCGGACAGGGGACCTACGAGCAGTACTTC	CASSPLIGQGTYEQYF
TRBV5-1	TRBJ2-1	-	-	TGCGCCAGCAACGATGGGGGTTCCTACAATGAGCAGTTCTTC	CASNDGGSYNEQFF
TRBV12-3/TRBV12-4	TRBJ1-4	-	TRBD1	TGTGCCAGCAGTCCAGGACAGGGTGGGAGGGTAAAACTGTTTTTT	CASSPGQGGRVKLFF
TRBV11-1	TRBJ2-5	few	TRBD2	TGTGCCAGCAGCTCGACGGGAGGGGATTTGACCCAGTACTTC	CASSSTGGDLTQYF
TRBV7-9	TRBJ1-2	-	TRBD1	TGTGCCAGCAGCTCCACGAGAGCGGACAGGGGGCGTGGTGGCTACACCTTC	CASSSTRADRGRGGYTF
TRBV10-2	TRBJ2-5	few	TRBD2	TGCGCCAGCAGTGAGGACGGGGGGGCTCAAGAGACCCAGTACTTC	CASSEDGGAQETQYF
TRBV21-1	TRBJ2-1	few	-	TGTGCCAGCAGCAGGTATAGAGCTCGCAGGGGCGAGCAGTTCTTC	CASSRYRARRGEQFF
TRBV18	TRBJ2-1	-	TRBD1	TGTGCCAGCTCACCACGGGGACAGGGGAATGAGCAGTTCTTC	CASSPRGQGNEQFF
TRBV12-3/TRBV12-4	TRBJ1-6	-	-	TGTGCCAGCAGCCGGAAGACGGATTCACCCCTCCACTTT	CASSRKTDSPLHF
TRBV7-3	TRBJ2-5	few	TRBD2	TGTGCCAGCAGAGAAAGCGGGAGGGTAGTTGAGACCCAGTACTTC	CASRESGRVVETQYF
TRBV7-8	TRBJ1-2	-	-	TGTGCCAGCAGCCCCACAAGGGGGGGACGCGATGGCTACACCTTC	CASSPTRGGRDGYTF
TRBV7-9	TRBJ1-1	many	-	TGTGCCAGCAGCTTACAGGGGAGGGGCACTGAAGCTTTCTTT	CASSLQGRGTEAFF
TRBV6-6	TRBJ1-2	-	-	TGTGCCAGCAGTTATGGGGCGGATGGCTACACCTTC	CASSYGADGYTF
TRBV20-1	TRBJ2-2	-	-	TGCAGTGCTAAGCCCAGGAGCACCGGGGAGCTGTTTTTT	CSAKPRSTGELFF
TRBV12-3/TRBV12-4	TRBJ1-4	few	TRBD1	TGTGCCAGCCATCGGACAGGGGTATCTCGAACGTTTTTT	CASHRTGVSRTFF
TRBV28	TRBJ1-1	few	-	TGTGCCAGCAGGGAGGGGTCTCGCGGCACTGAAGCTTTCTTT	CASREGSRGTEAFF
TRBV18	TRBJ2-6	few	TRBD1	TGTGCCAGCTCACCGATGGGACAGGGGGCGCTTGGGGCCAACGTCCTGACTTTC	CASSPMGQGALGANVLTF
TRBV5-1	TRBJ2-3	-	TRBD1	TGCGCCAGCAGCTCCGGACAGGCCGGGGATACGCAGTATTTT	CASSSGQAGDTQYF
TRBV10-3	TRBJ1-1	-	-	TGTGCCATCAGTGAAAGGCAGGAACCCACTGAAGCTTTCTTT	CAISERQEPTEAFF
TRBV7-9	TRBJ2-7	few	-	TGTGCCAGCAGCTTAGACGCGGTCCAGTACTTC	CASSLDAVQYF
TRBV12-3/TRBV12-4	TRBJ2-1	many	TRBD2	TGTGCCAGCAGCATGACTAGCGGATATGACAATGAGCAGTTCTTC	CASSMTSGYDNEQFF
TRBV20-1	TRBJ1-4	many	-	TGCAGTGCTATAGGGGAAACTAATGAAAAACTGTTTTTT	CSAIGETNEKLFF
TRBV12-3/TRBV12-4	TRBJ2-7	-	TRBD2	TGTGCCAGCAGTTTACCCGGGGGGGCCTACGAGCAGTACTTC	CASSLPGGAYEQYF
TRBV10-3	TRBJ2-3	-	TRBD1	TGTGCCATCAGTGGGACAGGGGAGGATACGCAGTATTTT	CAISGTGEDTQYF
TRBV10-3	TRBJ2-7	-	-	TGTGCCATCACCCCGGGACGCACATTGGGCGAGCAGTACTTC	CAITPGRTLGEQYF
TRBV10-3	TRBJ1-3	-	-	TGTGCCTTAAAAGGGGACCTCTCTGGAAACACCATATATTTT	CALKGDLSGNTIYF
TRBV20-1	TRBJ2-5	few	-	TGCAGTGCTACCGCCGAGACCCAGTACTTC	CSATAETQYF
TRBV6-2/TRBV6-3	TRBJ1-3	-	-	TGTGCCAGCAACGAGGACTCACACTCTGGAAACACCATATATTTT	CASNEDSHSGNTIYF
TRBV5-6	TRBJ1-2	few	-	TGTGCCAGCAGCTCCAGGACGAACTATGGCTACACCTTC	CASSSRTNYGYTF
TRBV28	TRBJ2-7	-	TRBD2	TGTGCCAGCAGTTTAGGCTCGGGACTAGCGGGGGTGTACGGGCAGTACTTC	CASSLGSGLAGVYGQYF
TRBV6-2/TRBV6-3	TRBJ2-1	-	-	TGTGCCAGCAGCGAGGGGAGATCGGGACCCTACAATGAGCAGTTCTTC	CASSEGRSGPYNEQFF
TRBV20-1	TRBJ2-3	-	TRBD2	TGCAGTGCTAGACTAGCGGGAGTCCCAGATACGCAGTATTTT	CSARLAGVPDTQYF
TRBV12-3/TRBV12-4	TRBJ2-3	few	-	TGTGCCAGCAGTTTTGGGGGATTGGCAGATACGCAGTATTTT	CASSFGGLADTQYF
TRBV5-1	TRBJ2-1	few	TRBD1	TGCGCCAGCAGCCATAACAGGGGTAATGAGCAGTTCTTC	CASSHNRGNEQFF
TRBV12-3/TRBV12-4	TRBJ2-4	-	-	TGTGCCAGCAGTCGGGGACCAGCAAACATTCAGTACTTC	CASSRGPANIQYF
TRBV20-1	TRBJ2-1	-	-	TGCAGTGCTAGCTTGGGTAGGGACAATGAGCAGTTCTTC	CSASLGRDNEQFF